These T cell receptor beta chains were read from a single sample in a study of blood T cell repertoires in COVID-19. The method was immunoSEQ multiplex PCR; TCRdb's version includes in-frame clones alone and lacks a portion of them. The repertoire holds over 100,000 clones, with approximately 89% as singletons. Material: peripheral blood. The receptors were sampled from a woman aged 70 to 79 with COVID-19, enrolled during active disease. CDR3s include the opening cysteine and the closing phenylalanine or tryptophan.

J: TRBJ2-2; V: TRBV2; CDR3: CASSQNTGELFF
J: TRBJ1-2; V: TRBV24-1; CDR3: CATSETDRFYGYTF
J: TRBJ2-2; V: TRBV7-2; CDR3: CASSSRQGVYTGELFF
J: TRBJ2-3; V: TRBV5-5; CDR3: CASSLVAGTLDTQYF
J: TRBJ2-5; V: TRBV30; CDR3: CAWRSSGFQETQYF
J: TRBJ2-5; V: TRBV28; CDR3: CASSSIQGKETQYF
J: TRBJ1-3; V: TRBV3-1/TRBV3-2; CDR3: CASQYKGNTIYF
J: TRBJ2-2; V: TRBV6-5; CDR3: CASSRDRDTGELFF
J: TRBJ1-4; V: TRBV3-1/TRBV3-2; CDR3: CASSQQGLYEKLFF
J: TRBJ2-5; V: TRBV6-6; CDR3: CASSASLGEVTQYF
J: TRBJ2-5; V: TRBV6-5; CDR3: CASSTGLKETQYF
J: TRBJ1-5; V: TRBV19; CDR3: CASTPPGYQPQHF
J: TRBJ2-5; V: TRBV29-1; CDR3: CSVEGGTSGGGTQYF
J: TRBJ1-1; V: TRBV11-2; CDR3: CASSFSPQSGTEAFF
J: TRBJ2-2; V: TRBV9; CDR3: CASSTFFPGGAQAGELFF
J: TRBJ1-1; V: TRBV5-8; CDR3: CASSLERQSEAFF
J: TRBJ1-6; V: TRBV28; CDR3: CASGGLAGYNSPLHF
J: TRBJ1-5; V: TRBV7-6; CDR3: CASSLATGQPQHF
J: TRBJ2-7; V: TRBV6-6; CDR3: CASSRRGGLEQYF
J: TRBJ1-2; V: TRBV29-1; CDR3: CSAPTRQDSNYGYTF
J: TRBJ1-3; V: TRBV25-1; CDR3: CAGPTSARTIYF
J: TRBJ1-2; V: TRBV5-1; CDR3: CASSDRDNYGYTF
J: TRBJ1-2; V: TRBV28; CDR3: CASSLSEGLGYTF
J: TRBJ2-7; V: TRBV7-2; CDR3: CASSSPDRGAYEQYF
J: TRBJ1-6; V: TRBV4-1; CDR3: CASSQGVDRGSPLHF
J: TRBJ1-2; V: TRBV7-2; CDR3: CASSLGQNYGYTF
J: TRBJ1-1; V: TRBV5-6; CDR3: CASSLLRVRAFF
J: TRBJ1-1; V: TRBV4-1; CDR3: CASSLSGGGDTEAFF
J: TRBJ2-5; V: TRBV5-4; CDR3: CASSDASSGGTQETQYF
J: TRBJ2-2; V: TRBV15; CDR3: CATSRDYGGIDTGELFF
J: TRBJ2-2; V: TRBV5-4; CDR3: CASSPQIERSTGELFF
J: TRBJ2-7; V: TRBV14; CDR3: CASSFSGGYEQYF
J: TRBJ2-1; V: TRBV29-1; CDR3: CSAGTSGVNEQFF
J: TRBJ1-2; V: TRBV27; CDR3: CASSLAGTGVTYGYTF
J: TRBJ2-4; V: TRBV28; CDR3: CASNPSGAITKNIQYF
J: TRBJ2-3; V: TRBV5-1; CDR3: CASRGQPSTDTQYF
J: TRBJ2-5; V: TRBV3-1/TRBV3-2; CDR3: CASSQAGEQKETQYF
J: TRBJ2-1; V: TRBV7-6; CDR3: CASSSTGSNYNEQFF
J: TRBJ1-2; V: TRBV11-2; CDR3: CASRTGGSGYTF
J: TRBJ2-1; V: TRBV7-9; CDR3: CAGLDRRDNEQFF
J: TRBJ2-7; V: TRBV12-3/TRBV12-4; CDR3: CASTRDSDRQVF
J: TRBJ1-6; V: TRBV3-1/TRBV3-2; CDR3: CASSQGGGYNSPLHF
J: TRBJ1-2; V: TRBV27; CDR3: CASKESPRQGGYGYTF
J: TRBJ1-3; V: TRBV6-5; CDR3: CASSYSTASGNTIYF
J: TRBJ2-3; V: TRBV10-3; CDR3: CAIRGPGQGLDTQYF
J: TRBJ1-1; V: TRBV20-1; CDR3: CSASLGGYTEAFF
J: TRBJ2-7; V: TRBV6-5; CDR3: CASSFQTLSPEYEQYF
J: TRBJ1-2; V: TRBV7-9; CDR3: CASSLSGPYGYTF
J: TRBJ1-5; V: TRBV6-1; CDR3: CASSEAGGQPQHF
J: TRBJ1-6; V: TRBV6-4; CDR3: CASRIQGGDNSPLHF